The next 27 T cell receptor beta chains were all read from a single sample in a study of blood T cell repertoires in COVID-19 (dated by TCRdb to the early 2020s). The library was built by means of the immunoSEQ multiplex PCR assay. In its TCRdb copy, this immuneACCESS table keeps in-frame sequences only and misses some clones. Where compared with another copy, unresolved V genes explain less than half of these, and the others have no known cause. The sample has roughly 250,000 clones on record, approximately 90% of them singletons. In total, the top ten clones hold roughly 3.9% of the sample. The sample consisted of peripheral blood. The receptors stem from a woman aged 40 to 49 with acute or convalescent COVID-19.

This sequence joins TRBV11-2 and TRBJ1-1, with D maybe TRBD1 (5 bases). The V end was cut by 4 bases, the J end by 5 bases, with 11 bases between. The CDR3 runs 13 residues. CDR1 and CDR2 from the germline V gene are SGHAT and FQNNGV. The CDR3 DNA reads as TGTGCCAGCAGCTCCGGACACTCGACTGAAGCTTTCTTT. Its translation is CASSSGHSTEAFF. The variable domain in full, with the rest retrieved from reference TRBV11-2 and TRBJ1-1, is EAGVAQSPRYKIIEKRQSVAFWCNPISGHATLYWYQQILGQGPKLLIQFQNNGVVDDSQLPKDRFSAERLKGVDSTLKIQPAKLEDSAVYLCASSSGHSTEAFFGQGTRLTVV.

This clone was detected a few times. This rearrangement joins TRBV19 to TRBJ1-2; 7 positions agree with TRBD1. The CDR3 consists of 12 residues. After removal of 5 bases from V and 5 bases from J, the junction contained 2 bases not matched to a gene. Germline V gene lookup returns CDR1 LNHDA and CDR2 SQIVND (reference sequence). This CDR3 is CASSDRDYGYTF. The CDR3 nucleotides read TGTGCCAGTAGTGACAGGGATTATGGCTACACCTTC.

The chain joins TRBV2 to TRBJ2-3; D perhaps matches TRBD1 (5 bases). The V end lost 4 bases, the J end lost 0 bases, and 11 bases lay between the germline ends. Germline CDR1 and CDR2: SNHLY and FYNNEI. CDR3 length: 15 residues. The CDR3 DNA follows: TGTGCCAGCAGTGTGGGGCATTTTAGCACAGATACGCAGTATTTT. This codes for CASSVGHFSTDTQYF.

The chain joins TRBV6-5 to TRBJ1-1; possibly TRBD1 for D (5 bases). The V and J ends lost 6 bases and 8 bases respectively, with 19 bases between them. The germline V gene has CDR1 MNHEY and CDR2 SVGAGI. This CDR3 region has 14 residues. CDR3: CASSPGGEGGEAFF. In DNA form, the CDR3 reads TGTGCCAGCAGCCCCGGAGGGGAGGGAGGCGAAGCTTTCTTT.

The chain recombines TRBV20-1 with TRBJ1-2; 10 bases match TRBD1. With V trimmed by 8 bases and J by 12 bases, 9 bases remained unmatched. Germline loops: CDR1 DFQATT, CDR2 SNEGSKA (reference sequence). CDR3 length equals 11 residues. DNA of the CDR3: TGCAGTCGCTCAGGACAGGGGGTGAACACCTTC. Encoded protein: CSRSGQGVNTF.

The chain uses TRBV6-5 and TRBJ1-1; D gene unclear. Deletions cut 5 bases from V and 0 bases from J, with 7 bases between. The CDR3 is 13 residues long. CDR1 MNHEY and CDR2 SVGAGI come from the germline V gene. CDR3 loop: CASSLHMNTEAFF. CDR3 sequence (DNA): TGTGCCAGCAGTCTCCACATGAACACTGAAGCTTTCTTT.

The chain joins TRBV6-5 to TRBJ1-1; 9 bases agree with TRBD1. The ends lost 6 bases at V and 5 bases at J; junction bases unmatched: 10. The CDR3 covers 15 residues. Germline-derived CDR1 and CDR2 are MNHEY and SVGAGI. The CDR3 protein is CASSPVGDRETEAFF. CDR3 DNA: TGTGCCAGCAGCCCGGTGGGGGACAGGGAAACTGAAGCTTTCTTT.

The V call is TRBV5-1, the J call TRBJ1-2; a weak D match, TRBD1 (5 bases). The CDR3 loop spans 14 amino acids. Per germline, CDR1 SGHRS and CDR2 YFSETQ. Trimming shortened V by 4 bases and J by 7 bases, and 17 bases separated the two germline ends. This chain's CDR3 is CASSPAQGEGGYTF. CDR3 nucleotides: TGCGCCAGCAGCCCAGCGCAAGGGGAGGGTGGCTACACCTTC.

The V gene is TRBV10-3, the J gene TRBJ2-3, with 9 bases identical to TRBD1. V lost 2 bases and J lost 2; bases outside the gene matches: 11. Per the germline V gene, CDR1 is ENHRY and CDR2 is SYGVKD. This CDR3 is 18 amino acids long. The CDR3 here is CAISEPRRQGGNTDTQYF. The CDR3 DNA follows: TGTGCCATCAGTGAGCCCCGCCGACAGGGGGGAAACACAGATACGCAGTATTTT.

The chain joins TRBV5-4 to TRBJ1-4; 10 bases map to TRBD1. The V and J ends lost 5 bases and 6 bases, in that order; junction bases with no gene match: 7. The CDR3 covers 15 residues. Germline V gene data show CDR1 as SGHNT and CDR2 as YYREEE (reference sequence). The CDR3 DNA follows: TGTGCCAGCAGTTCTCCGGGACAGGGGTATGAAAAACTGTTTTTT. Translating gives CASSSPGQGYEKLFF.

Concerning this clone itself: Within the sample, other DNA sequences also encode this same CDR3. The J gene is TRBJ1-2, the V gene TRBV18; 8 bases line up with TRBD1. V was clipped by 2 bases and J by 4 bases; unmatched bases: 3. This CDR3 region has 14 residues. CDR1 and CDR2 from the germline V gene are KGHSH and LQKENI. The CDR3 DNA is TGTGCCAGCTCACCAGGACAGGGCCTCTATGGCTACACCTTC. Its protein is CASSPGQGLYGYTF.

The chain uses TRBV3-1 (or the pseudogene TRBV3-2) and TRBJ2-5; 9 positions match TRBD2. The CDR3 totals 17 residues. V lost 0 bases and J lost 7; bases outside the gene matches: 12. Per germline, CDR1 LGHDT and CDR2 YNNKEL (reference sequence). CDR3 loop: CASSQEGPLAGSGTQYF. CDR3 bases: TGTGCCAGCAGCCAAGAGGGCCCCCTAGCGGGAAGTGGGACCCAGTACTTC.

The V call is TRBV7-9, the J call TRBJ2-4, with D maybe TRBD1 (6 bases). Trimming took 5 bases from V and 9 from J, leaving 17 bases between them. The germline V gene encodes CDR1 SEHNR and CDR2 FQNEAQ (reference sequence). The CDR3 is 14 amino acids. For the CDR3, the DNA is TGTGCCAGCAGCGGGGGACACCAGTTGGGCATTCAGTACTTC. Its protein is CASSGGHQLGIQYF.

The V gene is TRBV4-1, the J gene TRBJ1-5, with D possibly being TRBD1 (6 bases). This CDR3 has 16 residues. Trimming removed 1 base at V and 0 bases at J, with 10 bases between. Germline V gene data show CDR1 as MGHRA and CDR2 as YSYEKL. The CDR3 region has the DNA TGCGCCAGCAGCCAAGGGACAGTCTCTAGCAATCAGCCCCAGCATTTT. Encoded protein: CASSQGTVSSNQPQHF.

The rearrangement links TRBV19 to TRBJ1-2; 7 bases match TRBD1. The CDR3 sequence is 15 residues long. Per germline, CDR1 LNHDA and CDR2 SQIVND (reference sequence). After removal of 1 base from V and 4 bases from J, the junction contained 6 bases not matched to a gene. The CDR3 loop is CASSIGGTDFYGYTF. CDR3 nucleotides: TGTGCCAGTAGTATAGGAGGGACAGACTTCTATGGCTACACCTTC.

CDR3 in DNA: TGTGCCAGCAGCTTAGGACAGGGGGCGTACAATGAGCAGTTCTTC. Translated: CASSLGQGAYNEQFF. V usage is TRBV7-9 and J usage is TRBJ2-1, with 10 positions matching TRBD1. The trim removed 1 base at V and 4 bases at J, leaving 1 base unmatched. The CDR3 has 15 amino acids. Germline CDR1 and CDR2: SEHNR and FQNEAQ (reference sequence).

This chain joins TRBV30 and TRBJ2-5; 10 bases align to TRBD1. J lost 4 bases, V lost 5 bases, and 1 base had no gene match. Per the germline V gene, CDR1 is GTSNPN and CDR2 is SVGIG (reference sequence). This CDR3 is built from 12 residues. Written as DNA, the CDR3 is TGTGCCTGGCGGACAGGGGGAGAGACCCAGTACTTC. Its translation is CAWRTGGETQYF.

For the CDR3, the DNA is TGTGCCAGCAGCGTAGGGACTAACCAAGAGACCCAGTACTTC. Amino acid sequence: CASSVGTNQETQYF. The rearrangement uses TRBV9 and TRBJ2-5, with D maybe TRBD2 (6 bases). Germline CDR1 and CDR2: SGDLS and YYNGEE. The germline V and J ends were trimmed by 0 bases and 0 bases, with 6 bases remaining between them. The CDR3 is made up of 14 amino acids.

This clone occurred once. The gene calls are TRBV5-4 and TRBJ1-5, with D unresolved. The CDR3 is 14 residues long. Looked up from germline, CDR1 is SGHNT and CDR2 is YYREEE (reference sequence). V lost 4 bases and J 0 bases, leaving 8 bases between the germline ends. CDR3 in amino acids: CASSIRYSNQPQHF. The CDR3 DNA is TGTGCCAGCAGCATCAGGTATAGCAATCAGCCCCAGCATTTT.

This clone was seen a single time. V usage is TRBV3-1 (or the pseudogene TRBV3-2) and J usage is TRBJ2-1; D unclear. The V and J ends lost 0 bases and 6 bases respectively, with 6 bases between them. CDR1 LGHDT and CDR2 YNNKEL come from the germline V gene (reference sequence). There are 13 residues in the CDR3. This chain's CDR3 is CASSQDGRNEQFF. The CDR3 DNA is TGTGCCAGCAGCCAAGATGGCCGCAATGAGCAGTTCTTC.

CDR3 region: CATSGGDRGDYGYTF. The CDR3 coding sequence is TGTGCCACCAGTGGGGGAGACAGGGGTGACTATGGCTACACCTTC. This chain connects TRBV24-1 to TRBJ1-2; 8 positions agree with TRBD1. V was pared by 5 bases and J by 3 bases, with 7 bases of the junction left unmatched. The CDR3 is made up of 15 amino acids. CDR1 is KGHDR and CDR2 is SFDVKD in the germline V gene.

J is TRBJ1-6 and V is TRBV5-5; maybe TRBD1 (5 bases). The CDR3 length is 13 residues. Germline V gene lookup returns CDR1 SGHKS and CDR2 YYEKEE (reference sequence). Trimming took 0 bases from V and 9 from J, leaving 7 bases between them. For the CDR3, the DNA is TGTGCCAGCAGCTTGGGGGACTTTTCACCCCTCCACTTT. This sequence encodes CASSLGDFSPLHF. The entire variable domain, with the rest obtained from reference TRBV5-5 and TRBJ1-6, is as follows: DAGVTQSPTHLIKTRGQQVTLRCSPISGHKSVSWYQQVLGQGPQFIFQYYEKEERGRGNFPDRFSARQFPNYSSELNVNALLLGDSALYLCASSLGDFSPLHFGNGTRLTVT.

The chain joins TRBV7-9 to TRBJ1-1; 8 bases are shared with TRBD1. The junction had 4 bases not matched to a gene; V was cut back by 6 bases and J by 7 bases. The CDR3 extends over 12 amino acids. Germline V gene data show CDR1 as SEHNR and CDR2 as FQNEAQ (reference sequence). The CDR3 loop reads CASRPDRGEAFF. The DNA for the CDR3 is TGTGCCAGCAGACCTGACAGGGGTGAAGCTTTCTTT.

The chain carries TRBV3-1 (or the pseudogene TRBV3-2) and TRBJ1-1; D unclear. The CDR3 has 13 residues. Germline V gene lookup returns CDR1 LGHDT and CDR2 YNNKEL (reference sequence). V shed 3 bases and J shed 1 base, with 6 bases lying between them. CDR3 bases: TGTGCCAGCAGCCAGATCGGGAACACTGAAGCTTTCTTT. Translated, it gives CASSQIGNTEAFF.

This rearrangement joins TRBV2 to TRBJ2-7; D is possibly TRBD1 (5 bases). The CDR3 extends over 14 amino acids. Germline V gene sequence: CDR1 SNHLY, CDR2 FYNNEI. The germline V and J ends were trimmed by 3 bases and 3 bases, with 12 bases remaining between them. The CDR3 loop reads CASSEGPAGYEQYV. The DNA of the CDR3 is TGTGCCAGCAGTGAGGGGCCCGCCGGCTACGAGCAGTACGTC.

V gene TRBV19 combines with J gene TRBJ2-1; TRBD2 aligns across 8 bases. Germline V gives CDR1 LNHDA, CDR2 SQIVND (reference sequence). This CDR3 contains 15 residues. The V and J ends lost 4 bases and 2 bases, in that order; junction bases with no gene match: 4. Written as DNA, the CDR3 is TGTGCCAGTAGTAAGGAGCGGGGGACCTACAATGAGCAGTTCTTC. Translating gives CASSKERGTYNEQFF.

This chain joins TRBV4-2 and TRBJ1-1, with 9 positions matching TRBD1. Trimming took 8 bases from V and 5 from J; bases not matched to a gene: 6. The CDR3 is 13 residues long. From germline, CDR1 is LGHNA and CDR2 YNFKEQ. The CDR3 reads CASGGTGWTEAFF. The CDR3 bases are TGTGCCAGCGGCGGGACAGGGTGGACTGAAGCTTTCTTT.